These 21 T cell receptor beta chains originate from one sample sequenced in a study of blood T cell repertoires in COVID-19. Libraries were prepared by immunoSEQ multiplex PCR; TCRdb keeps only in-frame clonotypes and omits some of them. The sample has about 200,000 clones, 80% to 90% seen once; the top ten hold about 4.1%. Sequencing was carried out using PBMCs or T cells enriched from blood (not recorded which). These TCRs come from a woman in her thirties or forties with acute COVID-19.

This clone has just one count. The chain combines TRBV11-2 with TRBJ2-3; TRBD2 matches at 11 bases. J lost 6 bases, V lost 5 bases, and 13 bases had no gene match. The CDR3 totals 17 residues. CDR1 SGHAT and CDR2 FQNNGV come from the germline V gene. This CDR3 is CASSRGLAESGSDTQYF. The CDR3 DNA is TGTGCCAGCAGCCGGGGACTAGCGGAGTCGGGGTCGGATACGCAGTATTTT.

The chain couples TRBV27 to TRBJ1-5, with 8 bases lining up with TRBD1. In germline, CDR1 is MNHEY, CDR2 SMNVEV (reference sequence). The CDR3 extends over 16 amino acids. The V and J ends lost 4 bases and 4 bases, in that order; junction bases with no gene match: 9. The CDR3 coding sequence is TGTGCCAGCAGTTCGCTCTCCGGGACAGGTAATCAGCCCCAGCATTTT. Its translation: CASSSLSGTGNQPQHF.

CDR3 DNA sequence: TGTGCCAGCTGCGTAGCGGGAGGAAGGGGGGAGCTGTTTTTT. This sequence encodes CASCVAGGRGELFF. This rearrangement joins TRBV28 to TRBJ2-2; 10 positions agree with TRBD2. CDR1 and CDR2 (germline): MDHEN, SYDVKM. V lost 8 bases and J lost 8; bases outside the gene matches: 8. The CDR3 totals 14 residues. Using reference TRBV28 and TRBJ2-2 for the parts outside the CDR3, the full variable domain is DVKVTQSSRYLVKRTGEKVFLECVQDMDHENMFWYRQDPGLGLRLIYFSYDVKMKEKGDIPEGYSVSREKKERFSLILESASTNQTSMYLCASCVAGGRGELFFGEGSRLTVL.

Here the CDR3 reads CASSGKDRGGGVETQYF. CDR3 coding DNA: TGTGCCAGCAGCGGCAAGGACAGGGGCGGTGGGGTAGAGACCCAGTACTTC. The chain links TRBV28 to TRBJ2-5, with TRBD1 identical over 9 bases. This CDR3 is 17 amino acids long. J lost 4 bases, V lost 6 bases, and 15 bases had no gene match. CDR1 MDHEN and CDR2 SYDVKM come from the germline V gene.

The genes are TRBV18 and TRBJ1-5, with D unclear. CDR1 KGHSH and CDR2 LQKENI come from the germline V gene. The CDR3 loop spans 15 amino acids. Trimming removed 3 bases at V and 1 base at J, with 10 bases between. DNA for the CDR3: TGTGCCAGCTCACCGTTACCCGGGAGCAATCAGCCCCAGCATTTT. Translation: CASSPLPGSNQPQHF.

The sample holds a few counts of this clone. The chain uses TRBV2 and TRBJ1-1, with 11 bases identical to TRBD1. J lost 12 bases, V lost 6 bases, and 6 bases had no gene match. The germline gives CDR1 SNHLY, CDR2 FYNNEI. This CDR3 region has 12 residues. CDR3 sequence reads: CASRLGQGGTFF. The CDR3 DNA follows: TGTGCCAGCAGGTTGGGACAGGGGGGGACTTTCTTT.

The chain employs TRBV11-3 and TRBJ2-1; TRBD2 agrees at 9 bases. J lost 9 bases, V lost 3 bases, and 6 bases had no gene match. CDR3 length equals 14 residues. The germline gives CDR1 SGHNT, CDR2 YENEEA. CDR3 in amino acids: CASSFLAGVVEQFF. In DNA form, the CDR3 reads TGTGCCAGCAGCTTTTTAGCGGGAGTCGTTGAGCAGTTCTTC.

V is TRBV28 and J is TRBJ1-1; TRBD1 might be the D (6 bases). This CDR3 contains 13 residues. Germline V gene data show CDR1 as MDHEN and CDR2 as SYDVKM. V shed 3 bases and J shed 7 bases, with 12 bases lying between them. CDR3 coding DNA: TGTGCCAGCAGTTTCCACAGGGACGGTGAAGCTTTCTTT. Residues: CASSFHRDGEAFF.

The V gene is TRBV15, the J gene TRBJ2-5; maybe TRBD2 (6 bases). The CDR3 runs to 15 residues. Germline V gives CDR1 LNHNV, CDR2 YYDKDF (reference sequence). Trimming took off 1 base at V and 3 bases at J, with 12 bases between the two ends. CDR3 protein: CATSRGGTDKETQYF. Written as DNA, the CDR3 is TGTGCCACCAGCAGAGGCGGGACTGACAAAGAGACCCAGTACTTC.

Here the CDR3 reads CASSSIAGRNEQFF. Written as DNA, the CDR3 is TGCGCCAGCAGCTCCATAGCGGGCCGCAATGAGCAGTTCTTC. V is TRBV5-1 and J is TRBJ2-1; TRBD2 matches at 7 bases. Germline V lookup: CDR1 SGHRS, CDR2 YFSETQ. The CDR3 covers 14 residues. V shed 3 bases and J 6 bases; nucleotides not matched to a gene: 6. The whole variable domain, filled in from reference TRBV5-1 and TRBJ2-1, reads KAGVTQTPRYLIKTRGQQVTLSCSPISGHRSVSWYQQTPGQGLQFLFEYFSETQRNKGNFPGRFSGRQFSNSRSEMNVSTLELGDSALYLCASSSIAGRNEQFFGPGTRLTVL.

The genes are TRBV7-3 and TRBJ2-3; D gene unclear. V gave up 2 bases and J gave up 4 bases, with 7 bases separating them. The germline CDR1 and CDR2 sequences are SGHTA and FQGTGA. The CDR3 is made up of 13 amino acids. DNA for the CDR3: TGTGCCAGCAGCTTAGATCGCGCAGATACGCAGTATTTT. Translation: CASSLDRADTQYF.

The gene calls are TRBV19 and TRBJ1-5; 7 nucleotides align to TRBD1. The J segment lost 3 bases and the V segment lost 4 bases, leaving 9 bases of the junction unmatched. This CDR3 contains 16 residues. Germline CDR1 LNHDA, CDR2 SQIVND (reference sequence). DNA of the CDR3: TGTGCCAGTAGTACTTATCGGGACAGTTACAATCAGCCCCAGCATTTT. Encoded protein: CASSTYRDSYNQPQHF.

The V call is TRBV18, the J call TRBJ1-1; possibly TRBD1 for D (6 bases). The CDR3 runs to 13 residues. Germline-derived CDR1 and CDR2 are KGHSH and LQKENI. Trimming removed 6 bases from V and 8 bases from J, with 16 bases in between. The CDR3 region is CASSPFDGTEAFF. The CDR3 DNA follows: TGTGCCAGCTCCCCATTCGATGGGACAGAAGCTTTCTTT.

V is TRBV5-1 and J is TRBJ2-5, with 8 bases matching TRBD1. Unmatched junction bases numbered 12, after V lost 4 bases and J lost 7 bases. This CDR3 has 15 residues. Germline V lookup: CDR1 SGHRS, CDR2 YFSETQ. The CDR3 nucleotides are TGCGCCAGCAGCCAGGACAGGGACATCGAGGGGACCCAGTACTTC. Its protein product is CASSQDRDIEGTQYF.

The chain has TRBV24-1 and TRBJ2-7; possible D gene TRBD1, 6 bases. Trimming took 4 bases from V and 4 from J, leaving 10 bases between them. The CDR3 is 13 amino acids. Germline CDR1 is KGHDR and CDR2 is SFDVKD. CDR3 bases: TGTGCCACCAGTGACTCCACAGGGTACGAGCAGTACTTC. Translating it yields CATSDSTGYEQYF.

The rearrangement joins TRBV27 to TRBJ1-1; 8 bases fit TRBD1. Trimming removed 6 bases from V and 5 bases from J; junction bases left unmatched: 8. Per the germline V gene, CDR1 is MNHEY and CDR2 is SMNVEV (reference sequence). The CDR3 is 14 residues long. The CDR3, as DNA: TGTGCCAGCAGAGTGCAGGGGGCGCAAACTGAAGCTTTCTTT. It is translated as CASRVQGAQTEAFF.

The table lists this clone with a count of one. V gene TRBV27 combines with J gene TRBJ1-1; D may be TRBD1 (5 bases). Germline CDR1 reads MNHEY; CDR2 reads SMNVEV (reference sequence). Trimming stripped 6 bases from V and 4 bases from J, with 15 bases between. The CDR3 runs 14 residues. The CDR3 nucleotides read TGTGCCAGCAGAGTTGGGGCGTCTGTCACTGAAGCTTTCTTT. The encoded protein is CASRVGASVTEAFF.

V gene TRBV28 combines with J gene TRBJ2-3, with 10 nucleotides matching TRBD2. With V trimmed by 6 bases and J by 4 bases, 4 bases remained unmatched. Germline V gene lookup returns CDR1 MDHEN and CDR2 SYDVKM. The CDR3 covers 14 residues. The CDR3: CASRASGSPDTQYF. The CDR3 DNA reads TGTGCCAGCAGGGCTAGCGGGAGCCCAGATACGCAGTATTTT.

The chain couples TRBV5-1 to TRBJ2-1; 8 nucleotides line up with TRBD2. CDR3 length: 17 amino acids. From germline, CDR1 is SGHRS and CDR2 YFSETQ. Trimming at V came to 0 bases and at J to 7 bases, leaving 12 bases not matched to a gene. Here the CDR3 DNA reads TGCGCCAGCAGCTTGGAGGGCCTAGCGGGTGGGGCGAATGAGCAGTTCTTC. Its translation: CASSLEGLAGGANEQFF.

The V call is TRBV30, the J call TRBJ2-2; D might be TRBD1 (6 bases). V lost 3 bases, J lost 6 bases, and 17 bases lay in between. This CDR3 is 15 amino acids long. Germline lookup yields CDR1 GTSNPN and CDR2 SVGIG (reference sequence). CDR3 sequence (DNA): TGTGCCTGGAGACACCTGGGGGCGCGGGCCGGGGAGCTGTTTTTT. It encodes CAWRHLGARAGELFF.

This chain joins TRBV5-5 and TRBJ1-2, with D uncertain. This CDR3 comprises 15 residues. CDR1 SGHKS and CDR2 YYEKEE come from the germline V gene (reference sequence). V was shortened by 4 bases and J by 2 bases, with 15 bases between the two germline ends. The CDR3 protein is CASSLGAARNYGYTF. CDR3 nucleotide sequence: TGTGCCAGCAGCCTGGGTGCAGCTAGGAACTATGGCTACACCTTC.